The T cell receptor (beta chain) described here comes from a study of Graves' ophthalmopathy and Graves' hyperthyroidism. Study details: Ophthalmopathy absent within 18 months of follow-up marked hyperthyroidism as stable.

As to this clonotype: Its antigen is unidentified.

Regarding the study as a whole: Blood repertoires reportedly contained most expanded thyroid clonotypes above 0.001 frequency. Ophthalmopathy progression was predicted with roughly 68% sensitivity and approximately 72% specificity.

RNA transcripts were the source from which TCR beta CDR3 regions were amplified. HTBI-primed RT-PCR formed the first round, and a multiplex PCR formed the second. TCRdb reanalysed the multiplex PCR reads using MiXCR and keeps one entry per CDR3 protein. In the table there are approximately 1.2 million distinct CDR3 sequences, less than 45% of which are singletons. Hyperthyroidism patients had new diagnoses, durations under 2 months, and ages of 18 to 65. Germline CDR1 is SQVTM and CDR2 is ANQGSEA. This CDR3 has 15 residues. J lost 4 bases, V lost 4 bases, and 8 bases had no gene match. The sequence was obtained from an adult man with Graves' hyperthyroidism. This chain links TRBV29-1 with TRBJ2-3, with 10 bases identical to TRBD1. Specimen: peripheral blood or thyroid tissue (not recorded which). DNA for the CDR3: TGCAGCGTTGCGAGGGACAGGGGTACGGCAGATACGCAGTATTTT. Protein: CSVARDRGTADTQYF.